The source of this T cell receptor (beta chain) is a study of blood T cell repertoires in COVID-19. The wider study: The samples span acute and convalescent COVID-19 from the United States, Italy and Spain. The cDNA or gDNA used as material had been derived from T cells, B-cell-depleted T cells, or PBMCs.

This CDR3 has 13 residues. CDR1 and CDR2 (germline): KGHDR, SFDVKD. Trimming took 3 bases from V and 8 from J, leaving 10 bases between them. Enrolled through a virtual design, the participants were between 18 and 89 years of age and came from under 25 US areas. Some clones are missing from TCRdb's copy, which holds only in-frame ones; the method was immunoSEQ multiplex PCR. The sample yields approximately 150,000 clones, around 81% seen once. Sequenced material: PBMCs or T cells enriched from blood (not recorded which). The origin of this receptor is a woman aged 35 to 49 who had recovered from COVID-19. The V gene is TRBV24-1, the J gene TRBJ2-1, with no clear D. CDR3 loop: CATSDPNSDEQFF. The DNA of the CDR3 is TGTGCCACCAGTGATCCAAACTCGGATGAGCAGTTCTTC.